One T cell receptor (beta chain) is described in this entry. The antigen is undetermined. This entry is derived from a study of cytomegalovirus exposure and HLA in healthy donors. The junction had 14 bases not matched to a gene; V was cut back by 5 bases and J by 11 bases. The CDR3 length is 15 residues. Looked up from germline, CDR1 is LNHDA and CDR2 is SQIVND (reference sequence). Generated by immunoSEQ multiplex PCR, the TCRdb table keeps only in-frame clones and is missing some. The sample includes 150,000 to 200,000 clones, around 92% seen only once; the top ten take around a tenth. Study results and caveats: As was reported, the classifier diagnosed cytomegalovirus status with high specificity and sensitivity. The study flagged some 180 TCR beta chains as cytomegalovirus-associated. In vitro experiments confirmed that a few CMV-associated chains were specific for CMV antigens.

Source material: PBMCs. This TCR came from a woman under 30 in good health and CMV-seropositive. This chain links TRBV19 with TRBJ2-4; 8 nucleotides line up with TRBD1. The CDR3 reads CASSLRSGTGGFQYF. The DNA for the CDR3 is TGTGCCAGTAGTCTCCGGTCCGGGACAGGTGGCTTTCAGTACTTC.